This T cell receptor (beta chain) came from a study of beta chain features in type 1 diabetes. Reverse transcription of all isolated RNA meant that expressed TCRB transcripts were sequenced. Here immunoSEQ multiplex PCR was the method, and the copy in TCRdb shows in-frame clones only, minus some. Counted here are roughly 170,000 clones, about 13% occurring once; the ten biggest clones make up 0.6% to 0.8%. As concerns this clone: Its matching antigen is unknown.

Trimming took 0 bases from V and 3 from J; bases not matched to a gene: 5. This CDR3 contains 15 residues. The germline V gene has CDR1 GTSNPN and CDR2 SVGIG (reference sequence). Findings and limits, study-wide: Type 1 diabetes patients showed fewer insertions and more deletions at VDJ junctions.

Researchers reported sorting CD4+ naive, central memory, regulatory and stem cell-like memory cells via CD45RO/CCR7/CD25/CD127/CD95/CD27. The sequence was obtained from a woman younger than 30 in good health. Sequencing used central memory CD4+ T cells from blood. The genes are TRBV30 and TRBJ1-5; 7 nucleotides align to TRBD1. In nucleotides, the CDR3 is TGTGCCTGGAGTGTACAAGGGGGCAACAATCAGCCCCAGCATTTT. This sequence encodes CAWSVQGGNNQPQHF.